Described below is a single T cell receptor (beta chain) sequence and its context. Its antigen is unidentified. Assembly of TCR beta libraries relied on iRepertoire HTBI primers together with Arm-PCR of CDR3 regions. Via MiXCR, TCRdb re-called the multiplex PCR reads, giving one row per CDR3 protein. The data contain approximately 400,000 distinct CDR3 sequences, about a quarter of them singletons. This entry comes from a study of regulatory T cells in long-lasting Graves disease. Notes on the study in general: Persistent Graves' patients showed a TCR diversity that was lower than that of newly diagnosed ones.

This CDR3 spans 14 amino acids. V was clipped by 5 bases and J by 2 bases, with 13 bases between them. Germline assignment: CDR1 SEHNR and CDR2 FQNEAQ (reference sequence). As to time point: persistent/refractory GD, antithyroid drugs over 5 years with positive TRAb. From RNA extracted from PBMCs, the TCR library was made. This TCR was sampled from a female donor with Graves disease. The material sequenced was peripheral blood mononuclear cells (PBMCs), taken when the disease was refractory, from a patient treated with antithyroid drugs. This chain uses TRBV7-9 with TRBJ2-7; D possibly matches TRBD1 or TRBD2 (5 bases each). In DNA, the CDR3 is TGTGCCAGCAGCCCTGGGACGGCCACCTACGAGCAGTACTTC. This translates into CASSPGTATYEQYF.